The 5 T cell receptor beta chains below come from one sample, sequenced in a study of blood T cell repertoires in COVID-19. Data came from immunoSEQ multiplex PCR; TCRdb stores just in-frame clones and leaves some out. The table has around 130,000 clones, about 83% seen once; the top ten hold 2% to 2.5%. The specimen was peripheral blood. These TCRs come from a woman between 50 and 59 years old with acute or convalescent COVID-19.

The chain links TRBV6-5 to TRBJ1-2, with D uncertain. The CDR3 loop spans 12 amino acids. From germline, CDR1 is MNHEY and CDR2 SVGAGI. With 7 bases removed from V and 3 bases from J, the gap between germline ends came to 9 bases. The CDR3 protein is CASNVGDYGYTF. The DNA for the CDR3 is TGTGCCAGCAACGTCGGGGACTATGGCTACACCTTC.

V gene TRBV10-3 combines with J gene TRBJ1-1; 7 bases map to TRBD1. V dropped 6 bases and J dropped 0; count of bases not matched to a gene: 7. Per germline, CDR1 ENHRY and CDR2 SYGVKD. This CDR3 is built from 15 residues. The CDR3 nucleotides read TGTGCCATCAGCCTGGACAGGACTTTGAACACTGAAGCTTTCTTT. Its protein is CAISLDRTLNTEAFF.

The chain uses TRBV6-5 and TRBJ1-5; D is unresolved. Germline values: CDR1 MNHEY, CDR2 SVGAGI. The CDR3 is 14 residues long. The V gene lost 4 bases and the J gene lost 7 bases, with 14 bases spanning the gap. CDR3 in DNA: TGTGCCAGCAGTTCTAGAGAATTAGGACAGCCCCAGCATTTT. This sequence encodes CASSSRELGQPQHF.

The CDR3 DNA reads as TGTGCCAGCCGACAGGGGTTGCAGCCCCAGCATTTT. Encoded protein: CASRQGLQPQHF. The chain is built from TRBV12-3 or TRBV12-4 and TRBJ1-5; TRBD1 aligns across 8 bases. The CDR3 length is 12 residues. V dropped 8 bases and J dropped 7; count of bases not matched to a gene: 4.

The gene calls are TRBV7-9 and TRBJ1-2, with D perhaps matching TRBD1 (5 bases). This CDR3 region has 17 residues. V was pared by 0 bases and J by 6 bases, with 20 bases between. Germline V CDR1 and CDR2: SEHNR, FQNEAQ (reference sequence). CDR3 residues: CASSLAQTAGGGDGYTF. CDR3 coding DNA: TGTGCCAGCAGCTTAGCGCAGACAGCCGGAGGAGGGGATGGCTACACCTTC.